This TCR beta chain stems from a study of graft-versus-host responses after intestinal transplantation. The repertoire was sequenced with immunoSEQ multiplex PCR; TCRdb's copy has only in-frame clones and lacks some. The sample shows 85,000 to 100,000 clones, roughly 92% of them seen only once. Worth noting for this clone: Its target is not known.

CDR1 is SGHRS, CDR2 YFSETQ, per germline. The CDR3 has 17 amino acids. V dropped 4 bases and J dropped 0; count of bases not matched to a gene: 10. The clonotype originates from a human donor who was the organ donor for an intestinal transplant. The sequenced sample was unstimulated CD8+ T cells sorted from spleen or lymph node cells, obtained before transplant. This chain uses TRBV5-1 with TRBJ1-1; 9 bases fit TRBD1. CDR3 in amino acids: CASSPTGTGYMNTEAFF. CDR3 in DNA: TGCGCCAGCAGCCCCACCGGGACAGGGTACATGAACACTGAAGCTTTCTTT.